The sequence of this T cell receptor beta chain was determined in a study of lymphopenia after photon versus proton radiotherapy. Study-level results: After lymphocyte nadir, photon-treated repertoires showed oligoclonal expansion, especially CD8+ Temra. Post-nadir TCR diversity decline inversely tracked overall survival among those who died.

Concerning this clone itself: As yet, its antigen is unknown.

The method was immunoSEQ multiplex PCR; TCRdb's version includes in-frame clones alone and lacks a portion of them. In the table there are 52,000 or so clones, 80% to 95% of which are singletons. This CDR3 comprises 14 residues. Trimming took 4 bases from V and 3 from J; bases not matched to a gene: 4. The V gene's germline CDR1 is SGDLS and CDR2 YYNGEE. The source material was peripheral blood, sampled from a patient treated with photon-based radiotherapy. This TCR was sampled from a woman aged 40-49 years with cholangiocarcinoma. The chain employs TRBV9 and TRBJ2-5; 9 nucleotides agree with TRBD1. CDR3 in DNA: TGTGCCAGCAGCCCTCGGGACAGGGAAGAGACCCAGTACTTC. It is translated as CASSPRDREETQYF.